A single sample gave rise to the 3 T cell receptor beta chains below, sequenced in a study of OX40 agonist ivuxolimab in advanced cancers. Only in-frame clones appear in the TCRdb table, and some are missing; sequencing was by immunoSEQ multiplex PCR. Altogether around 26,000 clones are present, 85% being singletons, with the ten largest covering roughly 50%. The input for sequencing was CD4+ or CD8+ T cells sorted from blood, taken in a trial of the OX40 agonist ivuxolimab. These receptors came from an adult with an advanced solid tumor such as melanoma, head and neck, liver or kidney cancer.

The chain carries TRBV4-1 and TRBJ2-1; TRBD2 matches 8 bases. Trimming at V came to 1 base and at J to 4 bases, leaving 9 bases not matched to a gene. Germline CDR1 reads MGHRA; CDR2 reads YSYEKL. There are 17 residues in the CDR3. CDR3: CASSQVAGTNRYNEQFF. CDR3 nucleotide sequence: TGCGCCAGCAGCCAAGTAGCGGGAACGAATAGATACAATGAGCAGTTCTTC.

V usage is TRBV19 and J usage is TRBJ1-5; 10 bases fit TRBD1. The CDR3 contains 16 residues. Germline CDR1 and CDR2: LNHDA and SQIVND (reference sequence). V gave up 3 bases and J gave up 0 bases; unmatched junction bases: 2. CDR3: CASSMGTGVSNQPQHF. For the CDR3, the DNA is TGTGCCAGTAGTATGGGGACAGGGGTTAGCAATCAGCCCCAGCATTTT. Looking up the rest from reference TRBV19 and TRBJ1-5 gives the full variable domain: DGGITQSPKYLFRKEGQNVTLSCEQNLNHDAMYWYRQDPGQGLRLIYYSQIVNDFQKGDIAEGYSVSREKKESFPLTVTSAQKNPTAFYLCASSMGTGVSNQPQHFGDGTRLSIL.

The chain has TRBV11-2 and TRBJ2-1, with D perhaps TRBD1 (5 bases). The germline V gene has CDR1 SGHAT and CDR2 FQNNGV. The CDR3 totals 14 residues. Trimming shortened V by 2 bases and J by 8 bases, and 13 bases separated the two germline ends. The CDR3, as DNA: TGTGCCAGCAGCTTATATCAGGGCTGGGATGAGCAGTTCTTC. As protein: CASSLYQGWDEQFF.